The rows below give T cell receptor beta chains drawn from one sample of a study of blood T cell repertoires in COVID-19. Some clones are missing from TCRdb's copy, which holds only in-frame ones; the method was immunoSEQ multiplex PCR. This table holds roughly 30,000 clones, approximately 89% found once. The sample comprised peripheral blood. These receptors originate from a human donor with acute or convalescent COVID-19. The donor label of this sample is uncertain. CDR3s leave out the opening cysteine and the closing phenylalanine or tryptophan.

v_gene	j_gene	CDR3aa
TRBV19	TRBJ2-7	AIRKKGRQGADEQY
TRBV6-5	TRBJ2-7	ASSYRTGVYEQY
TRBV20-1	TRBJ2-7	SASRWGGGPSEQY
TRBV9	TRBJ2-5	ASSVGSGTQETQY
TRBV18	TRBJ1-4	ASSPTTTNEKLF
TRBV7-9	TRBJ2-3	ASTSMARELDTQY
TRBV5-1	TRBJ2-3	ASSLEVAGSWTDTQY
TRBV24-1	TRBJ2-5	ATSEPGTSGRETQY
TRBV18	TRBJ1-1	ASSPQWGGNTEAF
TRBV18	TRBJ1-2	ASSPLGTGAHNYGYT
TRBV20-1	TRBJ2-3	SARGKGPQY
TRBV20-1	TRBJ2-7	SASKLAGASYEQY
TRBV27	TRBJ1-1	ASSQYGVGDTEAF
TRBV7-9	TRBJ2-7	ASSPGDQTYEQY
TRBV6-1	TRBJ1-5	ASSESQGGNQPQH
TRBV2	TRBJ1-3	ASRYDSPSGNTIY
TRBV5-6	TRBJ1-1	ASSSGQGAWTEAF
TRBV6-1	TRBJ2-3	ASSEWASGGTDTQY
TRBV5-4	TRBJ1-2	ASSPEFNYGYT
TRBV7-9	TRBJ2-1	ASSWEVSQGEF
TRBV19	TRBJ1-2	ASRSQGYGYT
TRBV19	TRBJ1-5	ASSIGTYSNQPQH